This T cell receptor beta chain derives from a study of T cell responses to AZD1222 COVID-19 vaccine. Study-wide results and limits: Spike-specific TCR repertoires showed rising breadth and depth after two AZD1222 doses.

Profiled with immunoSEQ multiplex PCR; TCRdb holds only in-frame clones, not every one. The sample yields around 130,000 clones, over 90% seen once. The CDR3 has 12 amino acids. Trimming removed 3 bases from V and 9 bases from J, with 9 bases in between. A note on this clone: Its antigen is undetermined.

The input for sequencing was peripheral blood, taken on day 0 of AZD1222 vaccination. The receptor comes from an adult in good health. This rearrangement joins TRBV12-3 or TRBV12-4 to TRBJ2-1, with D tentatively TRBD1 (6 bases). The CDR3 DNA follows: TGTGCCAGCAGTTTGGGGGCGGGTGAGCAGTTCTTC. Encoded protein: CASSLGAGEQFF.